This T cell receptor beta chain was sequenced during a study of T cells after posttransplantation cyclophosphamide. Study-wide points: Later blood repertoires were often dominated by clones from the donor CD8+ memory compartment. Tissue-infiltrating T cells from skin or gut overlapped little with blood T cells. Recipient CMV seropositivity and CMV reactivation strongly tracked TRB clonality.

Trimming removed 7 bases from V and 4 bases from J; junction bases left unmatched: 9. The CDR3 sequence is 14 residues long. Germline loops: CDR1 MNHEY, CDR2 SMNVEV (reference sequence). A marrow graft followed busulfan-fludarabine conditioning, with cyclophosphamide on days +3 and +4. Sequencing was performed with immunoSEQ multiplex PCR; in TCRdb, only in-frame clones are kept and a portion is missing. The sample lists about 3,800 clones; approximately 70% were seen once. To note about this clone: What it binds is unknown.

The source of this sequence is a female patient aged 40-49 years who received an allogeneic stem cell transplant from a related donor, was CMV-positive, and had no GVHD. The graft donor may be the source of some T cells. Sequencing used CD8+ T cells sorted from PBMCs, obtained about 1,200 days after allogeneic stem cell transplant with posttransplant cyclophosphamide. The chain joins TRBV27 to TRBJ2-5; 7 bases line up with TRBD2. CDR3: CASKRDSGIETQYF. In DNA, the CDR3 is TGTGCCAGCAAGCGGGACTCCGGGATAGAGACCCAGTACTTC.